This TCR beta chain was recovered during a study of T cell changes during pregnancy in multiple sclerosis. Profiling relied on immunoSEQ multiplex PCR, and the TCRdb table lists in-frame clones only, not all of them. This repertoire shows tens of thousands of clones, over 85% found once; its top ten account for about 1%. The TCR was taken from a female donor with multiple sclerosis, enrolled in a pregnancy study. Here the sequenced sample was peripheral blood, taken in the third trimester of pregnancy.

The CDR3 bases are TGTGCCAGCAGCAAAGTTGTAGAAAGGACAGGGATCCCAAGGGAGCTGTTTTTT. Translation gives CASSKVVERTGIPRELFF. This rearrangement joins TRBV21-1 to TRBJ2-2; TRBD1, the table's D call, was not compared with the DNA. TRBV21-1 is labeled a pseudogene. The CDR3 sequence is 18 residues long.